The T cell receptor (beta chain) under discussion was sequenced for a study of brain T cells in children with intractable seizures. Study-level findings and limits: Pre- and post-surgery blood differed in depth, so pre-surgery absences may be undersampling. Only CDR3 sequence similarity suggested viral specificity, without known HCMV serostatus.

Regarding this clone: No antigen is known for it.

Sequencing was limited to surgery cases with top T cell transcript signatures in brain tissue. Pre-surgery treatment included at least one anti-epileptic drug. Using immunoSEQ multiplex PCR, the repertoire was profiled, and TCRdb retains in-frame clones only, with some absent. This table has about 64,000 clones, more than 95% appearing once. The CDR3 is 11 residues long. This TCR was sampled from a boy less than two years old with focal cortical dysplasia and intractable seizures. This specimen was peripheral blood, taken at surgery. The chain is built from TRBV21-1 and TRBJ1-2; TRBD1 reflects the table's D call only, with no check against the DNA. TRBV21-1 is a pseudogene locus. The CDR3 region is CASRHNYGYTF. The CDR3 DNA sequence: TGTGCCAGCAGACATAACTATGGCTACACCTTC.